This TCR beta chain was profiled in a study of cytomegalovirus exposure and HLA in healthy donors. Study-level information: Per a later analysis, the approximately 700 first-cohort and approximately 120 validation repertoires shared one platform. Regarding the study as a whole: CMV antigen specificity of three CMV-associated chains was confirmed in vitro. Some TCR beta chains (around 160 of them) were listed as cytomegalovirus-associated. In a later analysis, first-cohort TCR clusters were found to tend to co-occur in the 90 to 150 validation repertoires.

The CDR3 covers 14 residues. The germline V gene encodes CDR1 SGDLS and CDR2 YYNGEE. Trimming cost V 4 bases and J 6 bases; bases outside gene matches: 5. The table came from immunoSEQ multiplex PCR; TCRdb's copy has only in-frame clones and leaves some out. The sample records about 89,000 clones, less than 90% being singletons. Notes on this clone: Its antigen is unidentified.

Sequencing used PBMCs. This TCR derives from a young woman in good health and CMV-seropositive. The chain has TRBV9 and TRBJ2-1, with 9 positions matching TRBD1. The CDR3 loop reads CASSPGQGINEQFF. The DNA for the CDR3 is TGTGCCAGCAGCCCGGGACAGGGAATCAATGAGCAGTTCTTC. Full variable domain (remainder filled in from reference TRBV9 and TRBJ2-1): DSGVTQTPKHLITATGQRVTLRCSPRSGDLSVYWYQQSLDQGLQFLIQYYNGEERAKGNILERFSAQQFPDLHSELNLSSLELGDSALYFCASSPGQGINEQFFGPGTRLTVL.